This T cell receptor beta chain was observed in a study of cytomegalovirus exposure and HLA in healthy donors. Study in general: A prior analysis found roughly 100 million unique TCR beta sequences from 150 million to 200 million T cells.

Healthy bone marrow donors made up the cohort. Notes on the study in general: TCR beta V segments were, for the most part, productive about 87% or about 30% of the time in an earlier analysis. According to reports, the classifier identified cytomegalovirus status with high specificity and sensitivity.

Details on this clone: Its antigen remains unidentified.

Trimming stripped 3 bases from V and 4 bases from J, with 19 bases between. CDR3 length: 17 residues. Germline-derived CDR1 and CDR2 are ENHRY and SYGVKD. Amplification used 60 Vbeta primers and 13 Jbeta primers. Clones were sequenced by immunoSEQ multiplex PCR, and TCRdb holds only the in-frame ones, with some missing. The data show about 190,000 clones, roughly 84% seen once. The chain couples TRBV10-3 to TRBJ1-5; D may be TRBD1 (5 bases). This clonotype originated in a boy between 5 and 17 years old in good health and CMV-seronegative. Sequencing was done on a sample of PBMCs. CDR3 coding DNA: TGTGCCATCAGTGAAGGGAGGGGAGTATTGGGAAATCAGCCCCAGCATTTT. Amino acids: CAISEGRGVLGNQPQHF.